The text below deals with one T cell receptor (beta chain). Its specificity is not known. The same CDR3 can be traced to other DNA sequences in this sample. The data are from a study of graft-versus-host responses after intestinal transplantation. Study background: Every recipient had anti-thymocyte globulin induction and around 3 years of tacrolimus plus steroids. Findings and caveats of the study: The recipient marrow held GvH clones, and some of them showed up first in ileum or blood.

Method: immunoSEQ multiplex PCR; TCRdb's copy keeps in-frame clones and lacks some. The sample shows tens of thousands of clones, under 90% of them seen only once. Germline lookup yields CDR1 SGHRS and CDR2 YFSETQ. This CDR3 contains 14 residues. V was clipped by 2 bases and J by 4 bases; unmatched bases: 3. This sequence joins TRBV5-1 and TRBJ1-1; 9 nucleotides align to TRBD1. The sequence came from a human donor who received an intestinal transplant. The sequencing used unstimulated CD4+ T cells sorted from spleen or lymph node cells, collected before intestinal transplant. This CDR3 reads CASSLATGGTEAFF. The CDR3, as DNA: TGCGCCAGCAGCTTAGCGACAGGGGGCACTGAAGCTTTCTTT. Full variable domain (outside the CDR3, taken from reference TRBV5-1 and TRBJ1-1): KAGVTQTPRYLIKTRGQQVTLSCSPISGHRSVSWYQQTPGQGLQFLFEYFSETQRNKGNFPGRFSGRQFSNSRSEMNVSTLELGDSALYLCASSLATGGTEAFFGQGTRLTVV.